Presented here are 2 T cell receptor beta chains from one specimen sequenced in a study of beta chain features in type 1 diabetes. Study observations and caveats: Patients with Type 1 diabetes showed moderately but significantly shorter TCRB CDR3s in all four CD4+ subsets.

The authors reverse transcribed all of the isolated RNA, so sequencing captured expressed TCRB transcripts. Only in-frame clones appear in the TCRdb table, and some are missing; sequencing was by immunoSEQ multiplex PCR. The sample lists 120,000 to 150,000 clones; more than 10% were seen once. These TCRs are of unknown antigen specificity. Sequenced material: central memory CD4+ T cells from blood. These receptors all stem from a man in his late teens or twenties with type 1 diabetes.

This clone came up a few times. The chain uses TRBV30 and TRBJ2-5; D may be TRBD1 or TRBD2 (5 bases each). TRBJ2-7 explains the end of the DNA better; the J call may be wrong. CDR1 is GTSNPN and CDR2 is SVGIG in the germline V gene (reference sequence). The CDR3 loop spans 14 amino acids. The CDR3 loop reads CAWSYEGRPYEQYF. The CDR3 DNA follows: TGTGCCTGGAGCTATGAGGGGCGACCGTACGAGCAGTACTTC.

The table lists this clone with many counts. The rearrangement links TRBV15 to TRBJ2-5; 16 positions match TRBD2. J lost 6 bases, V lost 5 bases, and 6 bases had no gene match. The CDR3 consists of 16 residues. Germline V gives CDR1 LNHNV, CDR2 YYDKDF (reference sequence). CDR3 sequence reads: CATSSGTSGGVKTQYF. For the CDR3, the DNA is TGTGCCACCAGCTCCGGGACTAGCGGGGGGGTGAAGACCCAGTACTTC.